Listed here are 32 T cell receptor beta chains from one sample, sequenced in a study of T cells in Graves' hyperthyroidism and ophthalmopathy. Regions amplified from RNA transcripts were the TCR beta CDR3 regions. An initial round of RT-PCR targeting the TCR CDR3 relied on the HTBI primer set. TCRdb re-called the multiplex PCR reads through MiXCR, storing one row per CDR3 protein. The sample has some 490,000 distinct CDR3 sequences, 15% to 20% seen once. The sample consisted of blood. These receptors were collected from a woman younger than 45 with Graves' ophthalmopathy.

This rearrangement joins TRBV9 to TRBJ2-3; D uncertain. There are 16 residues in the CDR3. Germline V gene data show CDR1 as SGDLS and CDR2 as YYNGEE. V lost 0 bases and J lost 1, with 12 bases in between. The CDR3 reads CASSVAMGWGTDTQYF. CDR3 in DNA: TGTGCCAGCAGCGTAGCAATGGGGTGGGGCACAGATACGCAGTATTTT.

This clonotype came up many times. The chain couples TRBV15 to TRBJ2-2; D not resolved. V gave up 6 bases and J gave up 2 bases, with 13 bases separating them. Germline assignment: CDR1 LNHNV and CDR2 YYDKDF (reference sequence). The CDR3 has 15 amino acids. Here the CDR3 DNA reads TGTGCCACCAGAAATGGAACAGCTAACACCGGGGAGCTGTTTTTT. Translation gives CATRNGTANTGELFF.

This clonotype was seen many times. The gene calls are TRBV2 and TRBJ1-5; tentatively, D is TRBD1 (6 bases). Per germline, CDR1 SNHLY and CDR2 FYNNEI. CDR3 length: 15 residues. The V and J ends lost 5 bases and 1 base respectively, with 12 bases between them. The CDR3 sequence is CASSFQGLSNQPQHF. The CDR3 DNA reads TGTGCCAGCAGTTTCCAGGGGCTCAGCAATCAGCCCCAGCATTTT.

The chain uses TRBV27 and TRBJ1-2; D is perhaps TRBD1 (6 bases). V dropped 0 bases and J dropped 4 bases, with 24 bases sitting between them. Germline V lookup: CDR1 MNHEY, CDR2 SMNVEV (reference sequence). This CDR3 contains 19 residues. In DNA form, the CDR3 reads TGTGCCAGCAGTTTATCTGTGGGGACCCCGGACAGAAGCGTCTATGGCTACACCTTC. This codes for CASSLSVGTPDRSVYGYTF.

In this sample, this clonotype turned up many times. The rearrangement joins TRBV6-2 or TRBV6-3 to TRBJ2-1; the D gene could be TRBD1 or TRBD2 (5 bases each). This CDR3 has 18 amino acids. CDR1 and CDR2 from the germline V gene are MNHEY and SVGEGT. Trimming left V 0 bases short and J 1 base short, with 16 bases between. The CDR3 loop reads CASSYSMGRAESYNEQFF. As DNA, the CDR3 is TGTGCCAGCAGTTACTCGATGGGGCGGGCCGAGTCCTACAATGAGCAGTTCTTC.

There are a few counts of this clonotype. This chain links TRBV5-6 with TRBJ2-7; D not certain. The CDR3 has 13 residues. V lost 1 base and J lost 2, with 7 bases in between. The germline V gene encodes CDR1 SGHDT and CDR2 YYEEEE. In DNA, the CDR3 is TGTGCCAGCAGCTTGTGGCAGCCCTACGAGCAGTACTTC. Amino acids: CASSLWQPYEQYF.

This clonotype was counted only a few times. This chain joins TRBV20-1 and TRBJ1-3, with D perhaps TRBD1 (5 bases). Germline V gene lookup returns CDR1 DFQATT and CDR2 SNEGSKA (reference sequence). The CDR3 totals 13 residues. CDR3 sequence reads: CGGEGHSGNTIYF. CDR3 coding DNA: TGCGGAGGGGAGGGGCACTCTGGAAACACCATATATTTT.

V is TRBV6-1 and J is TRBJ1-6; D unclear. Trimming cost V 2 bases and J 6 bases, with 14 bases left between them. Germline CDR1 MNHNS, CDR2 SASEGT. The length of the CDR3 is 16 residues. The CDR3 sequence is CASSESTPRSNSPLHF. CDR3 in DNA: TGTGCCAGCAGTGAATCGACGCCGCGTTCTAATTCACCCCTCCACTTT.

V gene TRBV5-4 combines with J gene TRBJ2-2, with D perhaps given as TRBD1 or TRBD2 (5 bases each). Germline V gives CDR1 SGHNT, CDR2 YYREEE (reference sequence). With 0 bases removed from V and 0 bases from J, the gap between germline ends came to 12 bases. The CDR3 runs 17 residues. The CDR3 sequence is CASSLDSGRSNTGELFF. CDR3 DNA sequence: TGTGCCAGCAGCTTGGATTCGGGACGATCGAACACCGGGGAGCTGTTTTTT.

This clonotype showed up just a few times. The chain couples TRBV25-1 to TRBJ2-1; no reliable D call. The V and J ends lost 4 bases and 9 bases respectively, with 16 bases between them. CDR1 and CDR2 (germline): MGHDK, SYGVNS. This CDR3 region has 14 residues. In DNA, the CDR3 is TGTGCCAGCAGTGGGAACTCCGGGTTGCCTGAGCAGTTCTTC. Translation: CASSGNSGLPEQFF.

Ten or more counts support this clonotype. The V and J genes are TRBV20-1 and TRBJ2-1; D possibly corresponds to TRBD2 (5 bases). From germline, CDR1 is DFQATT and CDR2 SNEGSKA (reference sequence). Trimming removed 5 bases from V and 4 bases from J, with 6 bases in between. The CDR3 spans 11 residues. CDR3 protein: CSARRYNEQFF. The CDR3 nucleotides are TGCAGTGCTCGGAGGTACAATGAGCAGTTCTTC.

The genes are TRBV7-9 and TRBJ2-1; D is ambiguous. Germline CDR1 and CDR2: SEHNR and FQNEAQ (reference sequence). The CDR3 has 13 amino acids. V gave up 4 bases and J gave up 7 bases, with 11 bases separating them. In DNA form, the CDR3 reads TGTGCCAGCAGCTCCGTCCATGAAAATGAGCAGTTCTTC. Protein: CASSSVHENEQFF.

The chain recombines TRBV20-1 with TRBJ2-7, with TRBD2 identical over 8 bases. V lost 0 bases to trimming and J lost 4 bases; unmatched junction nucleotides: 8. Germline CDR1 reads DFQATT; CDR2 reads SNEGSKA (reference sequence). The length of the CDR3 is 15 residues. CDR3 coding DNA: TGCAGTGCTAGAGAGTCGGGAGGGCCCTCTTACGAGCAGTACTTC. Translating it yields CSARESGGPSYEQYF.

This clonotype was counted only a few times. This chain joins TRBV20-1 and TRBJ2-1; D is uncertain. In germline, CDR1 is DFQATT, CDR2 SNEGSKA (reference sequence). The CDR3 loop spans 13 amino acids. Trimming left V 0 bases short and J 5 bases short, with 8 bases between. Here the CDR3 DNA reads TGCAGTGCTAGAGACGTGACTCACAATGAGCAGTTCTTC. Translating it yields CSARDVTHNEQFF.

CDR3 nucleotide sequence: TGTGCCAGCAGTTTTACCGCCGGACTAGCTATCCCAAGTTCCTACGAGCAGTACTTC. This gives the protein CASSFTAGLAIPSSYEQYF. This chain links TRBV12-3 or TRBV12-4 with TRBJ2-7; 8 bases align to TRBD2. Trimming cost V 3 bases and J 1 base; bases outside gene matches: 17. CDR3 length: 19 amino acids.

This clonotype has at least ten counts. This chain uses TRBV2 with TRBJ1-5; 9 bases agree with TRBD1. CDR1 SNHLY and CDR2 FYNNEI come from the germline V gene. Unmatched junction bases numbered 10, after V lost 6 bases and J lost 7 bases. This CDR3 has 15 residues. The CDR3 nucleotides are TGTGCCAGCAGCCACTCTGGGACAGGGAAACAGCCCCAGCATTTT. It is translated as CASSHSGTGKQPQHF.

Only a few counts were recorded for this clonotype. The rearrangement joins TRBV27 to TRBJ1-5; D is ambiguous. V lost 2 bases to trimming and J lost 3 bases, with 8 bases between them. CDR3 length: 14 residues. Germline lookup yields CDR1 MNHEY and CDR2 SMNVEV (reference sequence). CDR3 in DNA: TGTGCCAGCAGTTTAAACTTAGACAATCAGCCCCAGCATTTT. It yields the protein CASSLNLDNQPQHF.

V usage is TRBV9 and J usage is TRBJ1-1; D remains unclear. This CDR3 region has 15 residues. Germline lookup yields CDR1 SGDLS and CDR2 YYNGEE. With 0 bases removed from V and 2 bases from J, the gap between germline ends came to 11 bases. In nucleotides, the CDR3 is TGTGCCAGCAGCGTAGTTAGCAGCTTCAACACTGAAGCTTTCTTT. This encodes CASSVVSSFNTEAFF.

The gene calls are TRBV29-1 and TRBJ2-6; a possible D gene is TRBD1 (6 bases). The V end was cut by 6 bases, the J end by 0 bases, with 24 bases between. CDR3 length: 19 residues. Germline V CDR1 and CDR2: SQVTM, ANQGSEA. CDR3 loop: CSVPLFRDTLASGANVLTF. The DNA for the CDR3 is TGCAGCGTGCCCCTCTTCCGGGACACCCTTGCCTCTGGGGCCAACGTCCTGACTTTC.

J is TRBJ2-3 and V is TRBV7-2, with D hard to call. The ends were cut back, 4 bases at V and 7 bases at J, with 18 bases in the middle. The CDR3 consists of 15 residues. The V gene's germline CDR1 is SGHTA and CDR2 FQGNSA. For the CDR3, the DNA is TGTGCCAGCAGCTCCGACCTCTATAGACTTAATACGCAGTATTTT. Protein sequence: CASSSDLYRLNTQYF.

Of note for this clonotype: An end of the junction does not agree with germline; a read error may underlie this. The genes are TRBV7-3 and TRBJ2-1; D might be TRBD2 (6 bases). Germline CDR1 is SGHTA and CDR2 is FQGTGA. The CDR3 sequence is 17 residues long. CDR3 amino acids: CASSRDSLFRSYNEQFF. Here the CDR3 DNA reads TGCGCCAGCAGCCGGGACTCCCTGTTTCGCTCCTACAATGAGCAGTTCTTC.

This clonotype came up many times. The rearrangement joins TRBV28 to TRBJ2-7, with TRBD2 identical over 8 bases. This CDR3 has 16 residues. The trim removed 3 bases at V and 2 bases at J, leaving 9 bases unmatched. Looked up from germline, CDR1 is MDHEN and CDR2 is SYDVKM. The CDR3: CASSFITLADTYEQYF. CDR3 DNA sequence: TGTGCCAGCAGTTTCATCACACTAGCGGATACCTACGAGCAGTACTTC.

In this sample, this clonotype turned up a few times. V and J are TRBV13 and TRBJ2-6; D is possibly TRBD1 (6 bases). The germline V gene encodes CDR1 PRHDT and CDR2 FYEKMQ (reference sequence). The CDR3 has 19 residues. Trimming left V 5 bases short and J 0 bases short, with 20 bases between. CDR3 residues: CASSHTAGTSLSGANVLTF. In nucleotides, the CDR3 is TGTGCCAGCAGCCATACCGCCGGGACATCACTCTCTGGGGCCAACGTCCTGACTTTC.

This clonotype has ten or more counts. V and J are TRBV4-2 and TRBJ2-1; no firm D call. Germline V lookup: CDR1 LGHNA, CDR2 YNFKEQ. There are 14 residues in the CDR3. V was cut by 3 bases and J by 6 bases, with 12 bases left in between. Written as DNA, the CDR3 is TGTGCCAGCAGCCAGAGTGACTCCGGCAATGAGCAGTTCTTC. The encoded protein is CASSQSDSGNEQFF.

The chain couples TRBV27 to TRBJ2-3, with TRBD2 matching over 12 bases. Germline assignment: CDR1 MNHEY and CDR2 SMNVEV (reference sequence). The CDR3 length is 18 residues. Trimming removed 0 bases from V and 1 base from J; junction bases left unmatched: 5. CDR3 DNA sequence: TGTGCCAGCAGTTTATCCGGACTAGCGGGATCTCGCACAGATACGCAGTATTTT. This gives the protein CASSLSGLAGSRTDTQYF.

This clonotype was found many times. The chain carries TRBV18 and TRBJ1-5; maybe TRBD1 (6 bases). Trimming removed 4 bases from V and 4 bases from J, with 8 bases in between. There are 13 residues in the CDR3. CDR1 KGHSH and CDR2 LQKENI come from the germline V gene. The CDR3 loop is CASSLQGNQPQHF. Written as DNA, the CDR3 is TGTGCCAGCTCACTACAGGGTAATCAGCCCCAGCATTTT. Supplemented by reference TRBV18 and TRBJ1-5, the full variable domain reads NAGVMQNPRHLVRRRGQEARLRCSPMKGHSHVYWYRQLPEEGLKFMVYLQKENIIDESGMPKERFSAEFPKEGPSILRIQQVVRGDSAAYFCASSLQGNQPQHFGDGTRLSIL.

This clonotype was counted ten times or more. The chain joins TRBV28 to TRBJ2-2, with D hard to call. V gave up 3 bases and J gave up 3 bases, with 8 bases separating them. CDR3 size: 14 residues. Germline V gene lookup returns CDR1 MDHEN and CDR2 SYDVKM. CDR3 sequence: CASSLTSDTGELFF. In DNA, the CDR3 is TGTGCCAGCAGTTTGACGAGCGACACCGGGGAGCTGTTTTTT. The full variable domain, with the rest looked up from reference TRBV28 and TRBJ2-2, is DVKVTQSSRYLVKRTGEKVFLECVQDMDHENMFWYRQDPGLGLRLIYFSYDVKMKEKGDIPEGYSVSREKKERFSLILESASTNQTSMYLCASSLTSDTGELFFGEGSRLTVL.

Ten or more counts support this clonotype. V and J are TRBV5-4 and TRBJ2-1, with D unresolved. CDR1 and CDR2 from the germline V gene are SGHNT and YYREEE (reference sequence). Trimming stripped 0 bases from V and 12 bases from J, with 10 bases between. This CDR3 contains 12 residues. The CDR3 coding sequence is TGTGCCAGCAGCTTGGAGCGAGACTGGCAGTTCTTC. It translates to CASSLERDWQFF.

The chain links TRBV20-1 to TRBJ1-2; 7 bases fit TRBD1. The CDR3 runs 13 residues. V shed 3 bases and J 8 bases; nucleotides not matched to a gene: 9. Germline CDR1 is DFQATT and CDR2 is SNEGSKA (reference sequence). The CDR3 region is CSARRGQAAGYTF. For the CDR3, the DNA is TGCAGTGCTAGGAGAGGACAGGCAGCAGGCTACACCTTC.

The chain recombines TRBV7-9 with TRBJ2-2; D is uncertain. CDR1 is SEHNR, CDR2 FQNEAQ, per germline (reference sequence). This CDR3 is 14 amino acids long. V lost 3 bases to trimming and J lost 6 bases, with 11 bases between them. CDR3: CASSFAGDSGELFF. The CDR3 bases are TGTGCCAGCAGCTTTGCTGGGGATTCCGGGGAGCTGTTTTTT.

This clonotype was found many times. The V call is TRBV6-2 or TRBV6-3, the J call TRBJ2-7; weak D call: TRBD1 (6 bases). The CDR3 covers 14 residues. Trimming left V 3 bases short and J 2 bases short, with 11 bases between. CDR1 MNHEY and CDR2 SVGEGT come from the germline V gene. CDR3 residues: CASSYPQGPYEQYF. The CDR3 DNA follows: TGTGCCAGCAGTTATCCCCAGGGGCCCTACGAGCAGTACTTC.

This clonotype was recorded many times. The V gene is TRBV6-1, the J gene TRBJ2-3; 7 bases are shared with TRBD2. Germline V gene lookup returns CDR1 MNHNS and CDR2 SASEGT. The CDR3 is 14 amino acids. The V segment lost 3 bases and the J segment 4 bases; nucleotides outside the gene matches: 4. In nucleotides, the CDR3 is TGTGCCAGCAGTGACCGGGACTACTCAGATACGCAGTATTTT. The encoded protein is CASSDRDYSDTQYF.